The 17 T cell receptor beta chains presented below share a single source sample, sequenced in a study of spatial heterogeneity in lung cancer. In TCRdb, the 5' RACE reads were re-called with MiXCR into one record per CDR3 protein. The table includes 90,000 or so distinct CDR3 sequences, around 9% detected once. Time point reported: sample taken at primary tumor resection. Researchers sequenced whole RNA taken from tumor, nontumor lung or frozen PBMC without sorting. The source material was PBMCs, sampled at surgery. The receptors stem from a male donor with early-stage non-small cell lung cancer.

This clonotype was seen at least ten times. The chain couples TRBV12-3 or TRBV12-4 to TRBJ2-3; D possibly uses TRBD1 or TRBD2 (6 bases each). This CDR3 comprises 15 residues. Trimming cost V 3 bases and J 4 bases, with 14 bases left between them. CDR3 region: CASSLRGDGPDTQYF. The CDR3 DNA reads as TGTGCCAGCAGTTTGAGGGGGGACGGGCCAGATACGCAGTATTTT.

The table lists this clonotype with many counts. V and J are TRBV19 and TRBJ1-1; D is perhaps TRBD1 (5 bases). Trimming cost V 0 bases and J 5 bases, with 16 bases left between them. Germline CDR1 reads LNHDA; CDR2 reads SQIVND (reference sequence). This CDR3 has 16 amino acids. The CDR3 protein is CASSIEGLLTKTEAFF. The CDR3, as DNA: TGTGCCAGTAGTATAGAGGGACTCCTTACGAAGACTGAAGCTTTCTTT.

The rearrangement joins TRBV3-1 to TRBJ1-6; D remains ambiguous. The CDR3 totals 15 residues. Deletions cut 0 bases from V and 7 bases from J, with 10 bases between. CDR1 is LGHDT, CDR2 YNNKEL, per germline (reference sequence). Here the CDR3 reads CASSQDQGWNSPLHF. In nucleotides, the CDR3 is TGTGCCAGCAGCCAAGATCAAGGGTGGAATTCACCCCTCCACTTT.

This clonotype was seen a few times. CDR3: CASSQDWTGSPYNEQFF. CDR3 sequence (DNA): TGCGCCAGCAGCCAGGATTGGACAGGGAGTCCTTACAATGAGCAGTTCTTC. The V call is TRBV4-3, the J call TRBJ2-1; 8 bases fit TRBD1. This CDR3 spans 17 amino acids. After removal of 3 bases from V and 4 bases from J, the junction contained 11 bases not matched to a gene. The V gene's germline CDR1 is LGHNA and CDR2 YSLEER.

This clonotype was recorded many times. The CDR3 spells CSARARAWERGNQPQHF. The CDR3, as DNA: TGCAGTGCTAGAGCGCGGGCGTGGGAGAGGGGCAATCAGCCCCAGCATTTT. V gene TRBV20-1 combines with J gene TRBJ1-5; D unresolved. V lost 1 base, J lost 2 bases, and 18 bases lay in between. This CDR3 comprises 17 residues. The germline CDR1 and CDR2 sequences are DFQATT and SNEGSKA (reference sequence).

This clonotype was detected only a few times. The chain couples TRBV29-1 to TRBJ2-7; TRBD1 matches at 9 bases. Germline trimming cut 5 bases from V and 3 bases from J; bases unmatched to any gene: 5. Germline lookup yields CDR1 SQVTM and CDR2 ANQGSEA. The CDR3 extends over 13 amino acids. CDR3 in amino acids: CSVQGQGNYEQYF. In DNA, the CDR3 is TGCAGCGTTCAGGGACAGGGTAACTACGAGCAGTACTTC.

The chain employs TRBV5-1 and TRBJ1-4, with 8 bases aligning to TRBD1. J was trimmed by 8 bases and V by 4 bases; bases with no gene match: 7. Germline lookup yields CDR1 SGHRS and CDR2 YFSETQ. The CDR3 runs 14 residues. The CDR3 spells CASSPQGAQEKLFF. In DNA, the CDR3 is TGCGCCAGCAGCCCTCAGGGGGCGCAAGAAAAACTGTTTTTT. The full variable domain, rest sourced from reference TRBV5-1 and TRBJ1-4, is KAGVTQTPRYLIKTRGQQVTLSCSPISGHRSVSWYQQTPGQGLQFLFEYFSETQRNKGNFPGRFSGRQFSNSRSEMNVSTLELGDSALYLCASSPQGAQEKLFFGSGTQLSVL.

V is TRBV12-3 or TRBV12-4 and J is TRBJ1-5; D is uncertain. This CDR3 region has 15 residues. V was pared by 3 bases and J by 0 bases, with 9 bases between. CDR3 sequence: CASSFSGDSNQPQHF. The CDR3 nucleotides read TGTGCCAGCAGTTTTAGTGGGGATAGCAATCAGCCCCAGCATTTT.

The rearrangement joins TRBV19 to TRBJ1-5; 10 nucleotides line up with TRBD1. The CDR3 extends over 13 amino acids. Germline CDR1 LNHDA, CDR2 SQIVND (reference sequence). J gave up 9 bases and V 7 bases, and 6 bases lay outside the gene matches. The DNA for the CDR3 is TGTGCCAGTACCGAAGGACAGGGGGTGCCCCAGCATTTT. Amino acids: CASTEGQGVPQHF. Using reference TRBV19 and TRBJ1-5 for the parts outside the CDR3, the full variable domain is DGGITQSPKYLFRKEGQNVTLSCEQNLNHDAMYWYRQDPGQGLRLIYYSQIVNDFQKGDIAEGYSVSREKKESFPLTVTSAQKNPTAFYLCASTEGQGVPQHFGDGTRLSIL.

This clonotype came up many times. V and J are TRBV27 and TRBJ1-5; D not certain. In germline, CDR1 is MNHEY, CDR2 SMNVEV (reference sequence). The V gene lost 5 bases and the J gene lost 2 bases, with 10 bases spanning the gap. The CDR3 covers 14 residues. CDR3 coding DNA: TGTGCCAGCAGTCCCGGGAGGCGCAATCAGCCCCAGCATTTT. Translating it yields CASSPGRRNQPQHF.

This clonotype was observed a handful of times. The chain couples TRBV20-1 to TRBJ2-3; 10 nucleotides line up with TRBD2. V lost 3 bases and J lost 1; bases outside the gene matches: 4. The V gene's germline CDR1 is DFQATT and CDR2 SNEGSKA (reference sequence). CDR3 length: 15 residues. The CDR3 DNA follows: TGCAGTGCTAGGATTCTAGCGGGGGGCACAGATACGCAGTATTTT. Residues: CSARILAGGTDTQYF.

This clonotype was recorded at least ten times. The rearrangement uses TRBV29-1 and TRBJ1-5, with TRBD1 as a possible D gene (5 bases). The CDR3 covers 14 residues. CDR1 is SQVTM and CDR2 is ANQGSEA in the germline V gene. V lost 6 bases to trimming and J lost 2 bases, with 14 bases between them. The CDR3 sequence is CSVGPGGGNQPQHF. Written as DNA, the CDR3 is TGCAGCGTAGGCCCGGGGGGGGGCAATCAGCCCCAGCATTTT.

CDR3 DNA: TGTGCCAGCAGCACCGCTTCCTACGAGCAGTACTTC. This gives the protein CASSTASYEQYF. This sequence joins TRBV7-9 and TRBJ2-7, with unresolved D. The CDR3 is 12 residues long. Germline V gene data show CDR1 as SEHNR and CDR2 as FQNEAQ (reference sequence). Between the trimmed V and J ends, which lost 5 bases and 1 base, there was a span of 6 bases.

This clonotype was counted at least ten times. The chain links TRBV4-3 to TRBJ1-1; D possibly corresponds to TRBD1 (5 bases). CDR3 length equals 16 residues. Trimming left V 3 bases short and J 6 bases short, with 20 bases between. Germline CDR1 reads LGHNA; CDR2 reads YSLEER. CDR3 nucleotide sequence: TGCGCCAGCAGCCAGGATTTCGGGACCGTAAGCGCTGAAGCTTTCTTT. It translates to CASSQDFGTVSAEAFF.

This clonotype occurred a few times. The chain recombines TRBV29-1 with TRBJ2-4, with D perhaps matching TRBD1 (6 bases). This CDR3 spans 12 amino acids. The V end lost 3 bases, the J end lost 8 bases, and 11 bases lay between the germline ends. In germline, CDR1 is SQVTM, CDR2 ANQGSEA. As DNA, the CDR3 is TGCAGCGTTGATCCAGGGGCGGACATTCAGTACTTC. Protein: CSVDPGADIQYF.

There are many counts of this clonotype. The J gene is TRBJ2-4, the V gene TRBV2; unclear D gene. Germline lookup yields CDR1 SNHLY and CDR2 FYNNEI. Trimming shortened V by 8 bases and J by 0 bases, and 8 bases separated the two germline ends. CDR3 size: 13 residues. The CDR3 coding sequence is TGTGCCAGCTCTCTCTCAGCCAAAAACATTCAGTACTTC. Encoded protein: CASSLSAKNIQYF.

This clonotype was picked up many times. For the CDR3, the DNA is TGTGCCATCAGTGCGGTGGACGAGCAGTACTTC. It is translated as CAISAVDEQYF. The V and J genes are TRBV10-3 and TRBJ2-7, with no clear D. CDR3 length: 11 residues. Germline V gene sequence: CDR1 ENHRY, CDR2 SYGVKD. Between the trimmed V and J ends, which lost 4 bases and 5 bases, there was a span of 6 bases.